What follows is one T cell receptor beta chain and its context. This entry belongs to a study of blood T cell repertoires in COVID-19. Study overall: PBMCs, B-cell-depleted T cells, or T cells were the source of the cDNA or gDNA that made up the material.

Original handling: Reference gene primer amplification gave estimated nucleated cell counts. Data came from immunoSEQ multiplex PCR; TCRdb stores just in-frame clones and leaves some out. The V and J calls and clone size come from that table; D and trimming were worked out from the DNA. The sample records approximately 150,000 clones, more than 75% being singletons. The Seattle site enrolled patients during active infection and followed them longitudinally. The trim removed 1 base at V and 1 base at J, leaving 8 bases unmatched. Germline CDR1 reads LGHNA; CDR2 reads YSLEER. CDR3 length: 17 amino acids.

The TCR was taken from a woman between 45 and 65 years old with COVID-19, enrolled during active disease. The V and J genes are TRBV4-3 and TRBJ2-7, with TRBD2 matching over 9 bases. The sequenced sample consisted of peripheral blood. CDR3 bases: TGCGCCAGCAGCCAAGGCTTTAATCTAGCGGGATCCTACGAGCAGTACTTC. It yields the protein CASSQGFNLAGSYEQYF.